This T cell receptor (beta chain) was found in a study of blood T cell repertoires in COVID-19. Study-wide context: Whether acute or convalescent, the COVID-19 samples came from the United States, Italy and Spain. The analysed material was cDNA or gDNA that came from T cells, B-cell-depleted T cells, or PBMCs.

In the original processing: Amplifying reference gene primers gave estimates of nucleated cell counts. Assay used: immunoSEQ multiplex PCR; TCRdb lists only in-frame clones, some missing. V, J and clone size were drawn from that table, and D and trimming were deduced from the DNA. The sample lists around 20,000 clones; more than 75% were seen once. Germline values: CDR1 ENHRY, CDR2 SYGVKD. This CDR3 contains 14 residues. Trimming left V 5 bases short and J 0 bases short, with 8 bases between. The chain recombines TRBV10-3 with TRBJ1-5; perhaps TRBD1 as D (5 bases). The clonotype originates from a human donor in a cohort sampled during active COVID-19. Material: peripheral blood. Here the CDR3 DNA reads TGTGCCATCAGTACCGACAGTAGCAATCAGCCCCAGCATTTT. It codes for CAISTDSSNQPQHF.